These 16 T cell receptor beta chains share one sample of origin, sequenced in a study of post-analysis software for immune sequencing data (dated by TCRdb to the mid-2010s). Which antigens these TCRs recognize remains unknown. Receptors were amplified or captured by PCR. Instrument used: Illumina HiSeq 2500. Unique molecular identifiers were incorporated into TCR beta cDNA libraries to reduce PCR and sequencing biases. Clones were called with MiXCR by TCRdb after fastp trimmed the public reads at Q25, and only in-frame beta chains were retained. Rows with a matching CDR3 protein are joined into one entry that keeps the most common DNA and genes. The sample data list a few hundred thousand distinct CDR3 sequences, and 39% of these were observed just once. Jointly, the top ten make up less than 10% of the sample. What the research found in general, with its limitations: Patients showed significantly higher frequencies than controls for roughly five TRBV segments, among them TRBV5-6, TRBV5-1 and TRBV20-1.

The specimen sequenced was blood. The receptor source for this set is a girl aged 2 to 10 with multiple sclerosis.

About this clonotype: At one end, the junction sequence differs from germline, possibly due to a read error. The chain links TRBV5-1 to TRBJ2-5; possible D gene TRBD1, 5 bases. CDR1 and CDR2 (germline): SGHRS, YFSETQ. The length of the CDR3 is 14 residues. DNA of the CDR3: TGCGTCAGCAGCTTGGAAGACAGAGAAGAGACCCAGTACTTC. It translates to CVSSLEDREETQYF. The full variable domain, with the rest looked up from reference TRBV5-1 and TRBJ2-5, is KAGVTQTPRYLIKTRGQQVTLSCSPISGHRSVSWYQQTPGQGLQFLFEYFSETQRNKGNFPGRFSGRQFSNSRSEMNVSTLELGDSALYLCVSSLEDREETQYFGPGTRLLVL.

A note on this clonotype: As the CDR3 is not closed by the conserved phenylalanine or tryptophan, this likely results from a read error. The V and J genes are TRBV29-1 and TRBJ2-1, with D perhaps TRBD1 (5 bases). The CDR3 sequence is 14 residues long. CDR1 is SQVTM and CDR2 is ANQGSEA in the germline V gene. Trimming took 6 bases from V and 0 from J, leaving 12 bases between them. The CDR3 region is CSVPGLASYNEQFV. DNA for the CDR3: TGCAGCGTCCCAGGGTTAGCCTCCTACAATGAGCAGTTCGTC.

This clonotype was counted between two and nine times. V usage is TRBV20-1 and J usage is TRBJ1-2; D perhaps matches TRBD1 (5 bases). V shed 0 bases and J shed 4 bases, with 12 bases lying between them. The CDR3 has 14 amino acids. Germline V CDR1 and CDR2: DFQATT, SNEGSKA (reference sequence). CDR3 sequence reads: CSARDSRQSYGYTF. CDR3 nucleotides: TGCAGTGCTAGAGATTCGAGACAGTCCTATGGCTACACCTTC.

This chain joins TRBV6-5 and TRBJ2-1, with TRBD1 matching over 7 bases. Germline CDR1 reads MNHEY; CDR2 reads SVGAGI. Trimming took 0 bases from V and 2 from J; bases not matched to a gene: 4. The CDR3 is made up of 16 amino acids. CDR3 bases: TGTGCCAGCAGTTACTCGGGGACAGAGACCTACAATGAGCAGTTCTTC. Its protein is CASSYSGTETYNEQFF.

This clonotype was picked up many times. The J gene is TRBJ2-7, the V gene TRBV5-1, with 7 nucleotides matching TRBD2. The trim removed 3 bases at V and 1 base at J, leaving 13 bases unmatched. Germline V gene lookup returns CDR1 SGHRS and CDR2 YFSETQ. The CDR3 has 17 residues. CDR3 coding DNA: TGCGCCAGCAGCTACCTAGCGGCCAGCCCCGCGTCCTACGAGCAGTACTTC. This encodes CASSYLAASPASYEQYF.

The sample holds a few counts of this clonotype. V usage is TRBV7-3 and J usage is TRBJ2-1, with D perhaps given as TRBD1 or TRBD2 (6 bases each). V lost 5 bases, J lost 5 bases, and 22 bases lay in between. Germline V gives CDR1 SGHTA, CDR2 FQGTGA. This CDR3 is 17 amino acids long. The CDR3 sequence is CASSPSLIGGLNNEQFF. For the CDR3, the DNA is TGTGCCAGCAGCCCTTCCCTTATTGGGGGGCTGAACAATGAGCAGTTCTTC.

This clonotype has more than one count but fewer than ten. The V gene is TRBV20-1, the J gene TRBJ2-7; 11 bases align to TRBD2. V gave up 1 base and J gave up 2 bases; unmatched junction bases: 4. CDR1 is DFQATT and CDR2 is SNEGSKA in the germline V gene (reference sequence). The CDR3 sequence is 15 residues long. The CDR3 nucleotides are TGCAGTGCTAGAGCGACTAGCGGGGTTCCCTACGAGCAGTACTTC. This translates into CSARATSGVPYEQYF.

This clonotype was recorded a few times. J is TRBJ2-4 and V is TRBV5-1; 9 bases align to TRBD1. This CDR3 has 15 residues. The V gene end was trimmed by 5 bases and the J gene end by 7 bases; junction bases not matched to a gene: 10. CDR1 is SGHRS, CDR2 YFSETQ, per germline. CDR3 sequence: CASRTAGQGVNIQYF. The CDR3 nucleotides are TGCGCCAGCAGGACCGCGGGACAGGGCGTGAACATTCAGTACTTC.

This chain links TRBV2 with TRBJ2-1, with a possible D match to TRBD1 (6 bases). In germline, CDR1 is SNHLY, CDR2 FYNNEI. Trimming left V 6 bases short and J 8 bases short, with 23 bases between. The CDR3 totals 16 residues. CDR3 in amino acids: CASRQGSTFPSHEQFF. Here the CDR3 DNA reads TGTGCCAGCAGACAGGGCTCTACTTTCCCCTCACATGAGCAGTTCTTC. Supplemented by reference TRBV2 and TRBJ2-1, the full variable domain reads EPEVTQTPSHQVTQMGQEVILRCVPISNHLYFYWYRQILGQKVEFLVSFYNNEISEKSEIFDDQFSVERPDGSNFTLKIRSTKLEDSAMYFCASRQGSTFPSHEQFFGPGTRLTVL.

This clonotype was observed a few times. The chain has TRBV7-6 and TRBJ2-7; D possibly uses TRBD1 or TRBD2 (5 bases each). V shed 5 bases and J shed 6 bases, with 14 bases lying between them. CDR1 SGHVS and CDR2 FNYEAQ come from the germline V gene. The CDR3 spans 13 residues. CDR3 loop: CASSLGTDFEQYF. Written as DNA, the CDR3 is TGTGCCAGCAGCCTGGGGACCGACTTCGAGCAGTACTTC.

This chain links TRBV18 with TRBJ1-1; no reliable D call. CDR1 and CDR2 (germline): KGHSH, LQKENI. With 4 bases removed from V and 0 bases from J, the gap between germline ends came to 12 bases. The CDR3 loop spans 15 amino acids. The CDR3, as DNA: TGTGCCAGCTCACTAACTACCGGGATGAACACTGAAGCTTTCTTT. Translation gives CASSLTTGMNTEAFF.

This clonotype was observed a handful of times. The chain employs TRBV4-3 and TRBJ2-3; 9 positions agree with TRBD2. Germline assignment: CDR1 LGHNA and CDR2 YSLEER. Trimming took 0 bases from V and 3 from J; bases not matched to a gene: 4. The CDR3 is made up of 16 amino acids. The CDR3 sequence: CASSQDPSGRTDTQYF. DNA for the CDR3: TGCGCCAGCAGCCAAGATCCCAGCGGGAGGACAGATACGCAGTATTTT.

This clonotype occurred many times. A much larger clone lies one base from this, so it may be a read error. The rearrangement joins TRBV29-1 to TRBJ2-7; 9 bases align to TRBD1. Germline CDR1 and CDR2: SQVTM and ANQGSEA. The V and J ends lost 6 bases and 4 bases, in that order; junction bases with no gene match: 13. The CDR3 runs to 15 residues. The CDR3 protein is CSVHPGTGSRYEQYF. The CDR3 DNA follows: TGCAGCGTCCACCCCGGGACAGGGAGTAGGTACGAGCAGTACTTC.

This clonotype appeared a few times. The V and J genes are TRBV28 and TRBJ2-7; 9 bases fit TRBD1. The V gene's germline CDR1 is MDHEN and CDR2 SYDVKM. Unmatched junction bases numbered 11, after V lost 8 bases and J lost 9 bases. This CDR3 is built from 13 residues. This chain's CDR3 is CASYRDRAEAQYF. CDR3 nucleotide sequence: TGTGCCAGCTACCGGGACAGGGCAGAAGCGCAGTACTTC.

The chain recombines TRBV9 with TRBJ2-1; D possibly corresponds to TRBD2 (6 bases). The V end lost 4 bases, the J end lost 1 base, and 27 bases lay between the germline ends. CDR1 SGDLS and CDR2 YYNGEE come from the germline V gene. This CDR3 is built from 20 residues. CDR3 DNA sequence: TGTGCCAGCAGCTCTTCGTTTGGGGGGATCGGCCGATCGTCCTACAATGAGCAGTTCTTC. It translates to CASSSSFGGIGRSSYNEQFF. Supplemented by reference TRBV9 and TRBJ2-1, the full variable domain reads DSGVTQTPKHLITATGQRVTLRCSPRSGDLSVYWYQQSLDQGLQFLIQYYNGEERAKGNILERFSAQQFPDLHSELNLSSLELGDSALYFCASSSSFGGIGRSSYNEQFFGPGTRLTVL.

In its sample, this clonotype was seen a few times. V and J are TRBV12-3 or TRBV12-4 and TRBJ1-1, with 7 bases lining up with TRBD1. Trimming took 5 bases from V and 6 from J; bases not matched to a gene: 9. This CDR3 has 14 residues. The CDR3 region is CASSPTGKDAEAFF. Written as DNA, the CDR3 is TGTGCCAGCAGTCCGACAGGGAAGGACGCTGAAGCTTTCTTT.